This TCR beta chain was found in a study of shared clonotypes between healthy human individuals (TCRdb year 2020). Background on the whole study: The cohort comprised two women and a few men aged 18 to 49 years. Per donor, three plates each were used for CD4 naive and CD4 memory, two for CD8 naive, and one for CD8 memory. The study deeply sequenced blood TCR repertoires of about five healthy adults to estimate repertoire size and the extent of clonotype sharing between individuals. Libraries were prepared and TCR repertoires were sequenced by different laboratories using diverse techniques, in order to increase sequencing depth and limit assay-specific biases. Each donor's leukapheresis produced roughly between about 0.8 and 8.9 billion PBMCs. Here is what the overall study found, with its caveats: Clonotypes shared by all four sorted-subset donors showed higher generation probabilities than non-shared clonotypes. Because the study included only a small number of donors, the genetic and exposure-history diversity represented was limited. Even with the large sequencing depth, rarefaction of the sorted-subset datasets indicated that sequencing was incomplete. About 5% of naive CD4, around 3.5% of naive CD8, approximately 2% of memory CD4, and approximately 0.4% of memory CD8 clonotypes were shared across four donors. Sampling was restricted to blood, and TCR repertoires in tissues likely differ from the TCR repertoires found in blood. Estimated clonotype richness was generally larger for naive than for memory subsets. Based on pairwise subsampling, the degree of clonotype sharing among donors was expected to be affected by sequencing depth.

Using the deep immunoSEQ assay, TCR CDR3 regions were amplified from genomic DNA by multiplex PCR. Extracted genomic DNA from each cell subset was distributed evenly across all wells of several immunoSEQ 96-well plates, and each plate was treated as a replicate. For sorted subsets, about 210 ng of genomic DNA, equivalent to 25,000 to 35,000 T cell genomes, went into each replicate PCR. The purified libraries were quantified using a Qubit 3.0 fluorometer, sized with a Bioanalyzer 2100, and then quantified again using the KAPA Library Quantification kit. Each immunoSEQ 96-well plate was sequenced on its own single-read 150-cycle Illumina NextSeq 550 flow cell. Concerning the study's data processing: Because only junctional sequences without quality scores were contained in the immunoSEQ output, filtering matching that applied to full-length reads could not be performed. To assign V/J genes and CDR3, sequences were annotated against IMGT germline references using PyIR, a Python wrapper for IgBLAST v1.9. Reads were removed for weak V/J assignments (E-value above 1e-6), missing CDR3, stop codons, out-of-frame junctions, or ambiguous translated residues. V3J clonotypes were defined as sequences sharing an identical inferred V gene, J gene, and CDR3 amino acid sequence. Percentage overlap between repertoires was calculated by dividing the number of shared unique clonotypes by the size of the smaller repertoire. Three approaches were used to assess repertoire richness: RTK rarefaction, the Chao1 estimator, and Recon v2.1 estimates of unobserved clonotypes. Generation probabilities for all TCRbeta clonotypes obtained by the gDNA method from a handful of donors were computed using OLGA. TCRdb obtained this table from immuneACCESS and retained in-frame rearrangements with V and J assigned. These tables miss some clones; where compared with another copy, unresolved V genes account for less than half of the shortfall, and the remainder is unexplained. The D gene and trimming were derived from the DNA, and the V and J assignments and clone size from that table. This sample comprises some 2,400,000 clones, more than 90% of them detected only once. The ten largest clones add up to 0.1% to 0.15% of the sample.

Healthy HIV-negative adults with no recently reported acute infections or vaccinations were included as donors. Every donor was a Caucasian adult residing in Nashville, Tennessee, USA. CD4+ T cells were enriched by magnetic negative selection; naive cells were then positively selected on CD45RA, and the negative fraction formed the memory subset. After blood collection by leukapheresis, PBMCs were isolated using Ficoll-Histopaque density gradient centrifugation and then cryopreserved in the vapor phase of liquid nitrogen. Analytical flow cytometry was used to check the purity and quantity of every magnetically sorted T cell population. From each sorted fraction, genomic DNA was isolated and quantified by UV absorbance on a Nanodrop 2000c. The CDR1 and CDR2 encoded by the germline V gene are SNHLY and FYNNEI. The junction carries 21 bases between V and J, which are trimmed by 3 bases and 3 bases respectively. The CDR3 sequence holds 18 residues, the cysteine and phenylalanine included. The CDR3 DNA has 54 bases and is translated from base 1.

About this clone: No antigen is known for it. No much larger clonotype is one base removed from it; base qualities were not supplied.

The specimen sequenced was naive CD4+ T cells sorted from blood. Reading the label with the study, this specimen's cell subset or site is: CD45RA+ positively selected. The clonotype comes from a man aged 18-30 years in good health. The chain uses TRBV2 and TRBJ1-5, with no reliable assignment of the D segment. The nucleotides read TGTGCCAGCAGTGAGAGAGCGCCGGCCGTGCCAGCCAATCAGCCCCAGCATTTT. This yields the protein CASSERAPAVPANQPQHF.